This TCR beta chain comes out of a study of beta chain features in type 1 diabetes. Study results and limitations: A possible short-template PCR bias applies equally to patients and controls. Type 1 diabetes patients showed a moderate but significant shortening of TCRB CDR3s in all four CD4+ subsets.

Trimming pared 2 bases from V and 4 bases from J, leaving 10 bases between. Germline loops: CDR1 LGHNA, CDR2 YSLEER. The CDR3 is made up of 14 amino acids. The whole isolated RNA underwent reverse transcription, so sequencing captured expressed TCRB transcripts. Profiled with immunoSEQ multiplex PCR; TCRdb holds only in-frame clones, not every one. The sample holds 300,000 to 350,000 clones; less than 9.5% are singletons and the top ten take approximately 0.44%. This clone was found many times. Its antigen is not known. The chain recombines TRBV4-3 with TRBJ2-3; tentatively, D is TRBD2 (5 bases). The TCR sequence derives from a woman aged 18-35 years in good health. Source material: central memory CD4+ T cells from blood. The CDR3: CASSQPDSSDTQYF. CDR3 nucleotide sequence: TGCGCCAGCAGCCAACCGGACTCATCAGATACGCAGTATTTT.